The 13 T cell receptor beta chains listed next were all sequenced from one sample in a study of regulatory T cells in long-lasting Graves disease. Both iRepertoire HTBI primers and Arm-PCR of CDR3 regions were used to build the TCR beta libraries. TCRdb called the multiplex PCR reads again in MiXCR, with one record for every CDR3 protein. Of a few hundred thousand distinct CDR3 sequences detected, approximately 20% appear once; the ten largest clones hold more than 20%. Time point defined: newly diagnosed GD, antithyroid drugs for less than 3 months. Isolated PBMC RNA provided the starting material for the TCR library. The sequencing here drew on peripheral blood mononuclear cells (PBMCs), taken at new diagnosis, from a patient treated with antithyroid drugs. Receptor source: a female donor with Graves disease.

The chain recombines TRBV18 with TRBJ2-1, with D possibly being TRBD2 (6 bases). Between the trimmed V and J ends, which lost 2 bases and 8 bases, there was a span of 10 bases. The CDR3 runs to 13 residues. Per the germline V gene, CDR1 is KGHSH and CDR2 is LQKENI. In DNA, the CDR3 is TGTGCCAGCTCACCAAATCAGCGGGATGAGCAGTTCTTC. It specifies CASSPNQRDEQFF.

Concerning this clonotype: A much larger clone is a single base away; this may be a read error. The chain is built from TRBV11-3 and TRBJ2-2; 9 bases align to TRBD1. V was pared by 6 bases and J by 6 bases, with 5 bases of the junction left unmatched. This CDR3 spans 14 amino acids. Germline CDR1 SGHNT, CDR2 YENEEA. DNA for the CDR3: TGTGCCAGCAGGCTACGGGACAGGGCCGGGGAGCTGTTTTTT. Translated, it gives CASRLRDRAGELFF.

This clonotype was recorded at least ten times. The chain joins TRBV20-1 to TRBJ2-1; D is uncertain. Trimming pared 2 bases from V and 8 bases from J, leaving 13 bases between. Germline assignment: CDR1 DFQATT and CDR2 SNEGSKA (reference sequence). This CDR3 spans 13 amino acids. The CDR3 protein is CSARSQRLDEQFF. The CDR3 DNA is TGCAGTGCTAGATCACAGAGGCTCGATGAGCAGTTCTTC.

This clonotype occurred many times. The chain employs TRBV20-1 and TRBJ2-4; maybe TRBD2 (6 bases). Germline V CDR1 and CDR2: DFQATT, SNEGSKA (reference sequence). The CDR3 consists of 12 residues. V was clipped by 6 bases and J by 9 bases, with 15 bases between them. In nucleotides, the CDR3 is TGCAGTGCAGCCCCGGGGGTAGGCATTCAGTACTTC. Its protein is CSAAPGVGIQYF.

In its sample, this clonotype was seen a few times. V is TRBV20-1 and J is TRBJ2-5; 13 nucleotides agree with TRBD2. This CDR3 has 15 residues. V was pared by 5 bases and J by 3 bases, with 6 bases of the junction left unmatched. Per germline, CDR1 DFQATT and CDR2 SNEGSKA (reference sequence). As DNA, the CDR3 is TGCAGTGCTGCCGGCGGGACTAGCGGGAAAGAGACCCAGTACTTC. Translated: CSAAGGTSGKETQYF.

This chain connects TRBV3-1 to TRBJ2-1; the D is unclear. Germline assignment: CDR1 LGHDT and CDR2 YNNKEL (reference sequence). The CDR3 runs to 13 residues. The ends were cut back, 5 bases at V and 6 bases at J, with 11 bases in the middle. CDR3 amino acids: CASSLAPINEQFF. The CDR3 bases are TGTGCCAGCAGCTTAGCTCCCATCAATGAGCAGTTCTTC.

This clonotype appeared many times. The J gene is TRBJ2-7, the V gene TRBV20-1; D may be TRBD1 or TRBD2 (5 bases each). The CDR3 is 14 residues long. Trimming shortened V by 0 bases and J by 4 bases, and 13 bases separated the two germline ends. CDR1 is DFQATT and CDR2 is SNEGSKA in the germline V gene (reference sequence). The CDR3 DNA reads as TGCAGTGCTAGAGACCCGGGACGGAGATACGAGCAGTACTTC. It translates to CSARDPGRRYEQYF.

This clonotype showed up many times. The junction differs from germline at one of its ends, possibly a read error. V gene TRBV6-1 combines with J gene TRBJ1-2; 7 nucleotides match TRBD1. The germline CDR1 and CDR2 sequences are MNHNS and SASEGT. The CDR3 length is 14 residues. The CDR3 region is CTSRGDRVAYGYTF. The CDR3 DNA reads as TGTACCAGCAGGGGAGACAGGGTAGCCTATGGCTACACCTTC.

This clonotype has a count of ten or more. The chain carries TRBV6-1 and TRBJ2-1; TRBD1 matches 8 bases. The CDR3 has 14 amino acids. From germline, CDR1 is MNHNS and CDR2 SASEGT. With V trimmed by 6 bases and J by 6 bases, 7 bases remained unmatched. The CDR3 loop is CASRPGTGVNEQFF. The DNA for the CDR3 is TGTGCCAGCAGGCCCGGGACAGGAGTCAATGAGCAGTTCTTC.

The chain employs TRBV6-1 and TRBJ2-2; 8 bases line up with TRBD1. The V segment lost 4 bases and the J segment 4 bases; nucleotides outside the gene matches: 5. The germline V gene has CDR1 MNHNS and CDR2 SASEGT. The CDR3 contains 15 residues. The CDR3 nucleotides read TGTGCCAGCAGTGGGGGACAGGTGTTCACCGGGGAGCTGTTTTTT. Protein: CASSGGQVFTGELFF.

The gene calls are TRBV7-9 and TRBJ2-5; tentatively, D is TRBD2 (6 bases). The CDR3 contains 19 residues. Germline V gene sequence: CDR1 SEHNR, CDR2 FQNEAQ (reference sequence). V was pared by 2 bases and J by 2 bases, with 24 bases between. In DNA form, the CDR3 reads TGTGCCAGCAGCTTATACGCCCCATTTCGGTGGGAGGTACAAGAGACCCAGTACTTC. Protein product: CASSLYAPFRWEVQETQYF.

This clonotype was found once. The chain carries TRBV20-1 and TRBJ1-3, with D uncertain. The CDR3 has 18 residues. From germline, CDR1 is DFQATT and CDR2 SNEGSKA (reference sequence). Trimming shortened V by 4 bases and J by 0 bases, and 22 bases separated the two germline ends. In nucleotides, the CDR3 is TGCAGTGCTAAGTTCCCCAGACACGGTCCCCTCTCTGGAAACACCATATATTTT. Its protein is CSAKFPRHGPLSGNTIYF.

This clonotype showed up many times. The chain joins TRBV27 to TRBJ1-1; 9 nucleotides align to TRBD1. With 6 bases clipped from V and 0 bases from J, the junction kept 2 bases outside the gene matches. Germline V gene data show CDR1 as MNHEY and CDR2 as SMNVEV (reference sequence). This CDR3 comprises 14 residues. The CDR3 DNA reads TGTGCCAGCAGCCGGGACAGGGTGAACACTGAAGCTTTCTTT. Translating gives CASSRDRVNTEAFF.